This T cell receptor (beta chain) emerged from a study of beta chain features in type 1 diabetes. Study-level findings and limits: There was a moderate but significant shortening of TCRB CDR3s in all four CD4+ subsets of Type 1 diabetes patients.

Every bit of the isolated RNA underwent reverse transcription, so sequencing read expressed TCRB transcripts. Assay: immunoSEQ multiplex PCR; the TCRdb copy retains only in-frame clones and omits some. The sample gives hundreds of thousands of clones, more than 12% of which show up once; approximately 0.039% is in the top ten. The CDR3 length is 16 residues. CDR1 and CDR2 (germline): SEHNR, FQNEAQ (reference sequence). The germline V and J ends were trimmed by 6 bases and 5 bases, with 22 bases remaining between them. This clone was counted only a few times. Antigen unknown. The TCR comes from a man aged 18 to 30 with type 1 diabetes. Sequencing was performed on naive CD4+ T cells from blood. The chain recombines TRBV7-9 with TRBJ2-5, with a tentative D call TRBD1 (5 bases). The DNA for the CDR3 is TGTGCCAGCAGATCCCCCCTTGGGCAGGGAATTGAGACCCAGTACTTC. Protein product: CASRSPLGQGIETQYF.